This T cell receptor (beta chain) was sequenced in a study of OX40 agonist ivuxolimab in advanced cancers. Study-level background: As their treatment, patients were administered ivuxolimab, an agonistic anti-OX40 (CD134) antibody. Every 2 weeks, patients received ivuxolimab intravenously, dosed at 0.01 to 10 mg/kg. Study-wide findings and caveats: Certain nonresponding patients likewise had low normalized T-cell clonal expansion.

Profiling relied on immunoSEQ multiplex PCR, and the TCRdb table lists in-frame clones only, not all of them. Of 59,000 or so clones in the sample, around 87% were seen once. This CDR3 comprises 19 residues. Looked up from germline, CDR1 is SNHLY and CDR2 is FYNNEI. Germline trimming cut 5 bases from V and 1 base from J; bases unmatched to any gene: 19. Blood was sampled at baseline, cycle 4 day 1, and cycle 7 day 1. In this sample, this clone turned up once. Its matching antigen is unknown. The rearrangement links TRBV2 to TRBJ1-2, with TRBD1 identical over 7 bases. The origin of this receptor is an adult with an advanced solid tumor such as melanoma, head and neck, liver or kidney cancer. The sequencing used CD4+ or CD8+ T cells sorted from blood, collected in a trial of the OX40 agonist ivuxolimab. This CDR3 reads CASSTQLLRGRGFNYGYTF. The CDR3 DNA reads TGTGCCAGCAGTACTCAATTACTCAGGGGGAGAGGGTTTAACTATGGCTACACCTTC.